This T cell receptor beta chain came from a study of control samples from healthy donors and cancer patients. Produced via immunoSEQ multiplex PCR; TCRdb's table is partial and in-frame only. The data contain fewer than 100,000 clones, around nine tenths of them singletons. Looked up from germline, CDR1 is SNHLY and CDR2 is FYNNEI. The V and J ends lost 5 bases and 3 bases respectively, with 17 bases between them. The CDR3 is 15 amino acids. V and J are TRBV2 and TRBJ2-7, with D possibly TRBD1 on 5 matching bases. Sequencing was performed on blood. The receptor was derived from a woman between 45 and 65 years old in good health. This chain's CDR3 is CASSLQVGSFYEQYF. The CDR3 coding sequence is TGTGCCAGCAGTCTACAGGTTGGGTCGTTCTACGAGCAGTACTTC. The whole variable domain, remainder taken from reference TRBV2 and TRBJ2-7, is EPEVTQTPSHQVTQMGQEVILRCVPISNHLYFYWYRQILGQKVEFLVSFYNNEISEKSEIFDDQFSVERPDGSNFTLKIRSTKLEDSAMYFCASSLQVGSFYEQYFGPGTRLTVT.